The 24 T cell receptor beta chains listed next were all sequenced from one sample in a study of neurological immune-mediated disorders. TCRdb itself ran the 5' RACE reads through MiXCR, one entry per CDR3 protein. Among about 71,000 distinct CDR3 sequences listed, less than 5.5% were seen once. Input material: PBMCs. These receptors were taken from a man aged 30-40 years with multiple sclerosis.

This clonotype appeared many times. This rearrangement joins TRBV5-1 to TRBJ2-7; D gene ambiguous. The germline CDR1 and CDR2 sequences are SGHRS and YFSETQ. The germline V and J ends were trimmed by 7 bases and 3 bases, with 11 bases remaining between them. CDR3 length: 12 residues. The CDR3 DNA reads as TGCGCCAGCCACGGAGACCACTACGAGCAGTACTTC. Protein sequence: CASHGDHYEQYF.

This clonotype occurred many times. The chain uses TRBV29-1 and TRBJ2-3; D assignment may be TRBD1 or TRBD2 (5 bases each). The germline gives CDR1 SQVTM, CDR2 ANQGSEA. V was clipped by 3 bases and J by 2 bases, with 15 bases between them. The CDR3 totals 15 residues. The CDR3 loop reads CSVDRVGAFTDTQYF. CDR3 DNA: TGCAGCGTTGATAGGGTCGGGGCCTTCACAGATACGCAGTATTTT.

This clonotype was found many times. The chain has TRBV2 and TRBJ2-3; the match to TRBD2 covers 10 bases. V gave up 8 bases and J gave up 6 bases; unmatched junction bases: 5. Germline CDR1 is SNHLY and CDR2 is FYNNEI. The CDR3 consists of 13 residues. The CDR3 bases are TGTGCCAGCTCCAGCGGGGGGGCCGATACGCAGTATTTT. This gives the protein CASSSGGADTQYF.

This clonotype was detected a few times. The chain is built from TRBV7-3 and TRBJ2-3, with D perhaps TRBD1 or TRBD2 (5 bases each). Germline CDR1 is SGHTA and CDR2 is FQGTGA. The V end was cut by 3 bases, the J end by 4 bases, with 11 bases between. This CDR3 has 14 amino acids. Here the CDR3 DNA reads TGTGCCAGCAGCTTCGTCCGGGGCGCAGATACGCAGTATTTT. This encodes CASSFVRGADTQYF.

This chain uses TRBV5-1 with TRBJ2-2; no definite D call. This CDR3 has 15 residues. From germline, CDR1 is SGHRS and CDR2 YFSETQ. The V end was cut by 2 bases, the J end by 2 bases, with 10 bases between. CDR3 sequence (DNA): TGCGCCAGCAGCTTTAGGCACCGAAACACCGGGGAGCTGTTTTTT. Its protein is CASSFRHRNTGELFF. Full variable domain (outside the CDR3, taken from reference TRBV5-1 and TRBJ2-2): KAGVTQTPRYLIKTRGQQVTLSCSPISGHRSVSWYQQTPGQGLQFLFEYFSETQRNKGNFPGRFSGRQFSNSRSEMNVSTLELGDSALYLCASSFRHRNTGELFFGEGSRLTVL.

On this clonotype: A junction boundary mismatches the germline segment, possibly from a read error. This chain uses TRBV20-1 with TRBJ2-5, with TRBD2 matching over 7 bases. The CDR3 length is 15 residues. Germline V gene data show CDR1 as DFQATT and CDR2 as SNEGSKA (reference sequence). The CDR3 region is CSARSLADRGETQYF. DNA for the CDR3: TGTAGTGCTAGAAGCCTAGCGGACCGAGGAGAGACCCAGTACTTC.

This clonotype was seen just once. A read error may be the cause here, since a much bigger clone is one base away. CDR3 DNA: TGCGCCAGCAGAATCGGGTCGGGGAACACCGGGGAGCTGTTTTTT. Protein: CASRIGSGNTGELFF. The rearrangement uses TRBV4-1 and TRBJ2-2; D is uncertain. This CDR3 has 15 residues. V gave up 6 bases and J gave up 1 base, with 12 bases separating them. The germline V gene encodes CDR1 MGHRA and CDR2 YSYEKL.

This clonotype showed up just a few times. This chain uses TRBV20-1 with TRBJ2-2, with TRBD2 matching 12 bases. Germline V gives CDR1 DFQATT, CDR2 SNEGSKA (reference sequence). The CDR3 covers 15 residues. V gave up 2 bases and J gave up 7 bases; unmatched junction bases: 5. CDR3 DNA sequence: TGCAGTGCTAGACCTAGCGGGGGGGTCGGCGGGGAGCTGTTTTTT. Its protein product is CSARPSGGVGGELFF.

This clonotype has more than one count but fewer than ten. One end of the junction is discordant with germline, which a read error may explain. DNA for the CDR3: TGCGCCAGCAGCCATGCCACAGGGGGCTTTGGCAATCAGCCCCAGAATTTT. Its translation is CASSHATGGFGNQPQNF. The V and J genes are TRBV4-1 and TRBJ1-5; TRBD1 matches at 9 bases. CDR3 length equals 17 residues. CDR1 and CDR2 from the germline V gene are MGHRA and YSYEKL.

In its sample, this clonotype was seen a few times. A read error is possible here, since a much larger clone lies one base away. The chain is built from TRBV15 and TRBJ1-2, with D perhaps TRBD1 (5 bases). This CDR3 has 15 residues. Trimming pared 5 bases from V and 0 bases from J, leaving 13 bases between. CDR1 is LNHNV, CDR2 YYDKDF, per germline (reference sequence). For the CDR3, the DNA is TGTGCCACCAGCGTTGAGGGACTAACTAACTATGGCTACACCTTC. This translates into CATSVEGLTNYGYTF.

The chain employs TRBV4-1 and TRBJ1-1; the D is unclear. Looked up from germline, CDR1 is MGHRA and CDR2 is YSYEKL. Between the trimmed V and J ends, which lost 0 bases and 12 bases, there was a span of 17 bases. This CDR3 has 14 amino acids. The CDR3 DNA is TGCGCCAGCAGCCAAGAACGGGTTCTGGTGGAATCTTTCTTT. It specifies CASSQERVLVESFF.

In its sample, this clonotype was seen many times. The gene calls are TRBV10-3 and TRBJ2-1, with D uncertain. Per the germline V gene, CDR1 is ENHRY and CDR2 is SYGVKD. This CDR3 is built from 13 residues. V was pared by 0 bases and J by 10 bases, with 10 bases between. CDR3 in amino acids: CAISESGLGEQFF. CDR3 nucleotides: TGTGCCATCAGTGAGTCTGGGCTTGGCGAGCAGTTCTTC.

This clonotype was picked up many times. The V call is TRBV27, the J call TRBJ2-6; TRBD1 aligns across 7 bases. Germline assignment: CDR1 MNHEY and CDR2 SMNVEV (reference sequence). V shed 5 bases, J shed 3 bases, and the junction held 7 bases outside the gene matches. This CDR3 has 16 amino acids. The CDR3 sequence is CASSRDRARGANVLTF. The CDR3 DNA reads TGTGCCAGCAGTCGCGACAGGGCTCGTGGGGCCAACGTCCTGACTTTC.

In this sample, this clonotype turned up many times. The CDR3 sequence is CATSDPTSGEGQGQFF. The CDR3 nucleotides are TGTGCCACCAGTGATCCGACTAGCGGGGAAGGTCAAGGGCAGTTCTTC. This chain uses TRBV24-1 with TRBJ2-1; TRBD2 matches 11 bases. The trim removed 3 bases at V and 12 bases at J, leaving 12 bases unmatched. Germline assignment: CDR1 KGHDR and CDR2 SFDVKD. The CDR3 spans 16 residues.

This clonotype appeared a few times. The chain combines TRBV4-1 with TRBJ1-1; D is possibly TRBD1 (5 bases). Per germline, CDR1 MGHRA and CDR2 YSYEKL. V lost 6 bases, J lost 1 base, and 21 bases lay in between. The CDR3 is 17 residues long. CDR3 bases: TGCGCCAGCAGAGAACTCTTCGGGACGATAAAGAACACTGAAGCTTTCTTT. Translated: CASRELFGTIKNTEAFF.

This clonotype was observed many times. The genes are TRBV6-6 and TRBJ1-1, with a possible D match to TRBD1 (5 bases). V lost 2 bases and J lost 8, with 15 bases in between. This CDR3 has 14 residues. CDR1 and CDR2 (germline): MNHNY, SVGAGI (reference sequence). Here the CDR3 reads CASSYDGTLAEAFF. In DNA form, the CDR3 reads TGTGCCAGCAGTTACGACGGGACCCTCGCGGAAGCTTTCTTT.

This clonotype was seen a few times. V gene TRBV7-8 combines with J gene TRBJ1-1, with D maybe TRBD1 (6 bases). The CDR3 covers 18 residues. CDR1 SGHVS and CDR2 FQNEAQ come from the germline V gene. V was trimmed by 0 bases and J by 3 bases, leaving 20 bases between them. CDR3 sequence: CASSLASRRGAGDTEAFF. Written as DNA, the CDR3 is TGTGCCAGCAGCTTAGCGAGTCGTCGGGGGGCAGGGGACACTGAAGCTTTCTTT.

The table lists this clonotype with many counts. The rearrangement links TRBV6-5 to TRBJ2-2; 8 nucleotides match TRBD2. Germline trimming cut 0 bases from V and 2 bases from J; bases unmatched to any gene: 5. The V gene's germline CDR1 is MNHEY and CDR2 SVGAGI. The CDR3 has 17 residues. CDR3 residues: CASSYSLGRDNTGELFF. Written as DNA, the CDR3 is TGTGCCAGCAGTTACTCGCTCGGGAGGGATAACACCGGGGAGCTGTTTTTT.

This clonotype was found many times. The V and J genes are TRBV5-1 and TRBJ1-2, with D possibly TRBD1 on 5 matching bases. CDR3 size: 16 residues. Trimming took 0 bases from V and 3 from J, leaving 15 bases between them. CDR1 is SGHRS, CDR2 YFSETQ, per germline. The CDR3 protein is CASSLEQGGGYYGYTF. The DNA for the CDR3 is TGCGCCAGCAGCTTGGAGCAGGGCGGCGGCTACTATGGCTACACCTTC.

This clonotype was detected many times. The chain combines TRBV6-5 with TRBJ1-3; D unresolved. This CDR3 has 14 residues. Trimming pared 6 bases from V and 1 base from J, leaving 10 bases between. Per germline, CDR1 MNHEY and CDR2 SVGAGI. The CDR3 DNA sequence: TGTGCCAGCAGCCTTGGACGGTCTGGAAACACCATATATTTT. This encodes CASSLGRSGNTIYF.

This chain joins TRBV29-1 and TRBJ1-1; tentatively, D is TRBD1 (5 bases). The CDR3 loop spans 13 amino acids. The V gene lost 7 bases and the J gene lost 1 base, with 13 bases spanning the gap. Germline V gene sequence: CDR1 SQVTM, CDR2 ANQGSEA. The CDR3 loop reads CSARSGTNTEAFF. CDR3 bases: TGCAGCGCTAGATCAGGGACGAACACTGAAGCTTTCTTT.

This clonotype was seen many times. This rearrangement joins TRBV5-1 to TRBJ1-1; D perhaps matches TRBD1 (6 bases). There are 13 residues in the CDR3. V lost 4 bases, J lost 8 bases, and 15 bases lay in between. Germline V gene data show CDR1 as SGHRS and CDR2 as YFSETQ. CDR3: CASSPRTATEAFF. DNA of the CDR3: TGCGCCAGCAGCCCAAGGACAGCCACCGAAGCTTTCTTT.

At least ten counts were recorded for this clonotype. The rearrangement links TRBV27 to TRBJ2-5; TRBD2 matches 12 bases. The germline CDR1 and CDR2 sequences are MNHEY and SMNVEV (reference sequence). The CDR3 runs 16 residues. Losses at the gene ends were 5 bases for V and 5 bases for J; bases not matched to a gene: 9. CDR3 protein: CASSPLAGGLRETQYF. As DNA, the CDR3 is TGTGCCAGCAGTCCCCTAGCGGGGGGGCTTCGCGAGACCCAGTACTTC.

This clonotype was found many times. The genes are TRBV5-1 and TRBJ1-1, with TRBD1 as a possible D gene (5 bases). The V end was cut by 0 bases, the J end by 5 bases, with 17 bases between. Germline CDR1 SGHRS, CDR2 YFSETQ. There are 16 residues in the CDR3. CDR3 loop: CASSLAPGRVNTEAFF. For the CDR3, the DNA is TGCGCCAGCAGCTTGGCCCCCGGCAGGGTTAATACTGAAGCTTTCTTT.